This T cell receptor beta chain originates from a study of monozygotic twins with inflammatory bowel disease (dated by TCRdb to between 2018 and 2021). In terms of the full investigation: A total of approximately 28 monozygotic twin pairs were included in the full study, comprising nine German pairs (four IBD-concordant, five IBD-discordant) and 19 IBD-discordant Danish pairs. Disease-associated traits were sought mainly through comparisons between IBD patients and their genetically identical healthy co-twins within discordant pairs. Each individual had, on average, about 151 000 unique TCRalpha sequences and 181 000 unique TCRbeta sequences available for analysis. Overall study results and their limits: Repertoire similarity did not differ between concordant and discordant twins, possibly due to limited statistical power. TCRbeta repertoire diversity, by inverse Simpson index, was decreased in IBD patients compared with their healthy co-twins. The results gave no support for a single strong signal or clonotype linked to IBD. Because patients were on differing immunosuppressive treatments, the repertoires may have picked up extra background noise and inter-individual variability. Compared with healthy twins, IBD patients shared fewer clonotypes with other individuals, and the difference was most pronounced in patients with signs of disease activity. The analysis was unable to tell apart different T cell subtypes.

Library preparation used 5' RACE. Preparation of each TCR library used roughly 3.5 ug of total RNA. For each sample, cDNA synthesis was carried out in eight separate reactions using SMARTScribe reverse transcriptase. During cDNA synthesis, unique molecular identifiers containing a 6-nucleotide sample barcode were introduced by template switching. Amplification of TCRalpha and TCRbeta cDNA involved two nested PCRs of about 15 and 9 cycles, and each PCR was followed by bead purification. Before amplification, cDNA was treated with uracil DNA-glycosylase and purified using the QIAquick PCR purification kit. In the second PCR, Illumina TruSeq-compatible adapters and sample-specific barcodes were added. TapeStation and Qubit were used to check library quality and concentration, and 5 to 6.5 ng of each library was pooled. Pooled libraries were sequenced on an Illumina HiSeq2500 single-index Rapid Run with 2 x 100 bp reads and custom sequencing primers. Turning to the authors' computational methods: MiGEC version 1.2.6 was used for UMI-based consensus assembly to correct PCR and sequencing errors. MiXCR version 2.1.1 was used for V(D)J alignment, clonotype assembly and CDR3 extraction. To normalise gene usage, clonotype sharing and MAIT/NKT TCR abundance, the top 1000, 10 000 and 20 000 clonotypes in each sample were analysed. After downsampling to 27 000 UMIs, diversity was calculated as the inverse Simpson index using the vegan R package. Statistical testing used paired Mann-Whitney U tests on the discordant twin pairs and applied Benjamini-Hochberg correction for multiple testing. Through TCRdb reprocessing, the reads give one entry per CDR3 protein sequence; DNA is omitted. What appears here as the V and J calls and clone size reflects TCRdb's work, not the paper's. The table for this sample records approximately 160,000 distinct CDR3 sequences. The top ten hold approximately 2.5% of the sample.

From each donor, a roughly 2.6 ml peripheral blood sample was collected into PAXgene tubes and stored at -80 degrees C. Total RNA was isolated from whole blood with the PAXgene blood miRNA kit on an automated QIAcube, without T cell sorting. Peripheral blood from monozygotic twin pairs concordant or discordant for inflammatory bowel disease was subjected to deep TCRalpha and TCRbeta repertoire profiling with unique molecular barcoding. Smoking habits were recorded for all twin pairs, and individuals were classified as current, former or never smokers. The CDR3 has 14 amino acids, counting the end cysteine and phenylalanine. No DNA is recorded. According to the germline V gene, CDR1 reads SGHRS and CDR2 reads YFSETQ. Points on this clonotype: Its target antigen remains unknown.

The specimen was blood. The sequence joins TRBV5-1 to TRBJ2-5. The receptor comes from a human donor with ulcerative colitis or Crohn's disease, or a healthy co-twin of an affected twin (not recorded which). The CDR3 amino acid sequence is: CASSLVSVEETQYF.